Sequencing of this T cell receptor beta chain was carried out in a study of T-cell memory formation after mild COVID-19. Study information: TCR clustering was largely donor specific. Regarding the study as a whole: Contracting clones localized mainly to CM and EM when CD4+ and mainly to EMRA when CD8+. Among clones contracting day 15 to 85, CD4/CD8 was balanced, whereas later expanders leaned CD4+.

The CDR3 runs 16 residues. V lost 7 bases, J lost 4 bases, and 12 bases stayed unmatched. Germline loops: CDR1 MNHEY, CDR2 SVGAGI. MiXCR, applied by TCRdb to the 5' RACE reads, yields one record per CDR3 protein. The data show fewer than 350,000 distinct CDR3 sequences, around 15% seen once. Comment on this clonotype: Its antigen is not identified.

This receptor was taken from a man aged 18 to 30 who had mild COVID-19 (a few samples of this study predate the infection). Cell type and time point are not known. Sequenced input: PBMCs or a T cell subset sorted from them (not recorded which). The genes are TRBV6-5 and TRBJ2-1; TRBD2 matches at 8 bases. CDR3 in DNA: TGTGCCAGCACTCCCCGCACTAGCGGAGGATACAATGAGCAGTTCTTC. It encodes CASTPRTSGGYNEQFF.